The next 26 T cell receptor beta chains were all read from a single sample in a study of blood T cells in healthy people across ages. A sample-barcoded 5' primer and a J-beta primer mix were used in a second PCR of roughly 7 to 12 cycles. TCRdb analysed the 5' RACE reads with MiXCR anew, one entry per CDR3 protein. The sample lists 700,000 to 850,000 distinct CDR3 sequences, under 40% occurring once. The material sequenced was blood. Every receptor here comes from a man between 18 and 35 years old in good health.

The rearrangement joins TRBV5-1 to TRBJ2-3, with TRBD1 as a possible D gene (7 bases). With 1 base removed from V and 2 bases from J, the gap between germline ends came to 14 bases. The CDR3 is 16 amino acids. Germline V gene sequence: CDR1 SGHRS, CDR2 YFSETQ. CDR3 nucleotide sequence: TGCGCCAGCAGCTTGCGGCAGGGGGGTAACACAGATACGCAGTATTTT. Encoded protein: CASSLRQGGNTDTQYF. The full variable domain, with the rest looked up from reference TRBV5-1 and TRBJ2-3, is KAGVTQTPRYLIKTRGQQVTLSCSPISGHRSVSWYQQTPGQGLQFLFEYFSETQRNKGNFPGRFSGRQFSNSRSEMNVSTLELGDSALYLCASSLRQGGNTDTQYFGPGTRLTVL.

This clonotype has more than one count but fewer than ten. This chain uses TRBV6-2 or TRBV6-3 with TRBJ2-1; D possibly uses TRBD1 or TRBD2 (6 bases each). Germline assignment: CDR1 MNHEY and CDR2 SVGEGT. This CDR3 is built from 13 residues. Trimming removed 7 bases at V and 2 bases at J, with 9 bases between. The CDR3: CASTGGPYNEQFF. For the CDR3, the DNA is TGTGCCAGCACCGGGGGCCCCTACAATGAGCAGTTCTTC.

This clonotype was counted a few times. The chain joins TRBV3-1 to TRBJ1-5; tentatively, D is TRBD1 (5 bases). Trimming removed 2 bases at V and 6 bases at J, with 5 bases between. Germline CDR1 reads LGHDT; CDR2 reads YNNKEL (reference sequence). This CDR3 has 12 amino acids. In nucleotides, the CDR3 is TGTGCCAGCAGCCAAAGGGGTCAGCCCCAGCATTTT. Translation: CASSQRGQPQHF. The variable domain in full, completed from reference TRBV3-1 and TRBJ1-5, reads DTAVSQTPKYLVTQMGNDKSIKCEQNLGHDTMYWYKQDSKKFLKIMFSYNNKELIINETVPNRFSPKSPDKAHLNLHINSLELGDSAVYFCASSQRGQPQHFGDGTRLSIL.

About this clonotype: This clone may be a read error of a much larger clone one base away. The CDR3 is CASSGGYNKQFF. The CDR3 DNA is TGTGCCAGCAGTGGGGGGTACAATAAGCAGTTCTTC. This sequence joins TRBV2 and TRBJ2-1; possibly TRBD1 or TRBD2 for D (5 bases each). The CDR3 contains 12 residues. Germline V lookup: CDR1 SNHLY, CDR2 FYNNEI.

The chain combines TRBV12-3 or TRBV12-4 with TRBJ2-7, with D perhaps TRBD1 or TRBD2 (6 bases each). This CDR3 comprises 14 residues. V was pared by 6 bases and J by 4 bases, with 16 bases between. Written as DNA, the CDR3 is TGTGCCAGCAGGCGGGACATCATCCCGTACGAGCAGTACTTC. Protein product: CASRRDIIPYEQYF.

In its sample, this clonotype was seen once. This may arise from a read error, as a much more abundant clone is one base away. The rearrangement links TRBV10-3 to TRBJ2-1, with no clear D. This CDR3 contains 15 residues. Germline lookup yields CDR1 ENHRY and CDR2 SYGVKD. The V end lost 3 bases, the J end lost 10 bases, and 19 bases lay between the germline ends. The CDR3 region has the DNA TGTGCCATCAGTGACGAAACGGGCTCATCCTACGAGCAGTTCTTC. This gives the protein CAISDETGSSYEQFF.

This clonotype was seen more than once but under ten times. The genes are TRBV4-2 and TRBJ2-3, with 7 bases that match TRBD1. CDR1 is LGHNA, CDR2 YNFKEQ, per germline. Trimming at V came to 0 bases and at J to 4 bases, leaving 13 bases not matched to a gene. The CDR3 covers 18 residues. CDR3 protein: CASSQETPTGSSADTQYF. The CDR3 DNA follows: TGTGCCAGCAGCCAAGAAACCCCGACAGGGTCGAGCGCAGATACGCAGTATTTT.

The chain is built from TRBV5-1 and TRBJ1-2, with a tentative D call TRBD1 (6 bases). V lost 3 bases, J lost 1 base, and 13 bases lay in between. The CDR3 contains 15 residues. Germline CDR1 SGHRS, CDR2 YFSETQ. The CDR3 nucleotides are TGCGCCAGCAGCTCTTGGACAGCGAATAACTATGGCTACACCTTC. Its protein product is CASSSWTANNYGYTF.

This clonotype was seen at least ten times. The CDR3 DNA is TGTGCCAGCAGCCAAGATTACAGGAGCGAGACCCAGTACTTC. Translating gives CASSQDYRSETQYF. V gene TRBV3-1 combines with J gene TRBJ2-5; a possible D gene is TRBD1 (5 bases). V gave up 0 bases and J gave up 5 bases, with 10 bases separating them. Germline CDR1 and CDR2: LGHDT and YNNKEL (reference sequence). The CDR3 is 14 amino acids.

In its sample, this clonotype was seen a few times. The chain has TRBV7-9 and TRBJ1-2, with D possibly TRBD1 on 5 matching bases. V shed 4 bases and J shed 5 bases, with 14 bases lying between them. The CDR3 is 14 amino acids. Germline values: CDR1 SEHNR, CDR2 FQNEAQ (reference sequence). CDR3 region: CASSYQGEGYGYTF. The CDR3 DNA is TGTGCCAGCAGCTATCAGGGAGAGGGGTATGGCTACACCTTC. Variable domain in full (rest from reference TRBV7-9 and TRBJ1-2): DTGVSQNPRHKITKRGQNVTFRCDPISEHNRLYWYRQTLGQGPEFLTYFQNEAQLEKSRLLSDRFSAERPKGSFSTLEIQRTEQGDSAMYLCASSYQGEGYGYTFGSGTRLTVV.

This clonotype was seen only a few times. The gene calls are TRBV18 and TRBJ1-6; no reliable D call. The CDR3 sequence is 15 residues long. Germline V gene data show CDR1 as KGHSH and CDR2 as LQKENI. Between the trimmed V and J ends, which lost 2 bases and 5 bases, there was a span of 10 bases. The CDR3 region is CASSPKRWDNSPLHF. Here the CDR3 DNA reads TGTGCCAGCTCACCAAAAAGGTGGGATAATTCACCCCTCCACTTT.

This clonotype was detected a few times. The V call is TRBV20-1, the J call TRBJ2-4, with D possibly TRBD1 on 6 matching bases. Trimming cost V 5 bases and J 0 bases, with 17 bases left between them. Germline V gives CDR1 DFQATT, CDR2 SNEGSKA (reference sequence). The CDR3 sequence is 16 residues long. As DNA, the CDR3 is TGCAGTGCTTTAAAGGACAGCCTGCTAGCCAAAAACATTCAGTACTTC. It translates to CSALKDSLLAKNIQYF.

This clonotype was counted ten times or more. The genes are TRBV29-1 and TRBJ1-2; maybe TRBD1 (6 bases). The V and J ends lost 7 bases and 0 bases respectively, with 12 bases between them. The length of the CDR3 is 13 residues. CDR1 and CDR2 from the germline V gene are SQVTM and ANQGSEA. CDR3 bases: TGCAGCGCTATCAGGGGCTCTAACTATGGCTACACCTTC. Its protein is CSAIRGSNYGYTF.

This clonotype appeared many times. The CDR3 protein is CASSQTGTGHNEQFF. The DNA for the CDR3 is TGTGCCAGCAGCCAAACCGGGACAGGGCACAATGAGCAGTTCTTC. The chain has TRBV3-1 and TRBJ2-1; 9 nucleotides match TRBD1. After removal of 2 bases from V and 5 bases from J, the junction contained 4 bases not matched to a gene. Germline CDR1 and CDR2: LGHDT and YNNKEL (reference sequence). The CDR3 length is 15 residues.

This sequence joins TRBV4-2 and TRBJ1-6, with 8 bases aligning to TRBD1. This CDR3 spans 17 amino acids. Germline CDR1 and CDR2: LGHNA and YNFKEQ. J was trimmed by 9 bases and V by 3 bases; bases with no gene match: 13. The CDR3 is CASSQENRGKYVSPLHF. Here the CDR3 DNA reads TGTGCCAGCAGCCAGGAAAACAGGGGGAAGTATGTTTCACCCCTCCACTTT.

This clonotype was seen only a few times. For the CDR3, the DNA is TGTGCCAGCAGTTTATACTTGGGGGAGACCCAGTACTTC. It encodes CASSLYLGETQYF. This chain connects TRBV12-3 or TRBV12-4 to TRBJ2-5; D unclear. Trimming shortened V by 2 bases and J by 5 bases, and 9 bases separated the two germline ends. The CDR3 has 13 amino acids.

This clonotype was seen only once. Here the CDR3 reads CASSSLHGQPQHF. The CDR3 DNA is TGTGCCAGCAGCTCACTACATGGGCAGCCCCAGCATTTT. The J gene is TRBJ1-5, the V gene TRBV5-6; no clear D gene. This CDR3 contains 13 residues. Trimming removed 3 bases from V and 7 bases from J, with 11 bases in between. Germline values: CDR1 SGHDT, CDR2 YYEEEE.

A few counts support this clonotype. The chain recombines TRBV20-1 with TRBJ1-1, with a possible D match to TRBD1 (6 bases). The CDR3 spans 15 residues. V lost 4 bases and J 3 bases, leaving 18 bases between the germline ends. Germline values: CDR1 DFQATT, CDR2 SNEGSKA (reference sequence). CDR3 residues: CSATGSGAMDTEAFF. The CDR3 DNA follows: TGCAGTGCTACTGGATCGGGGGCTATGGACACTGAAGCTTTCTTT.

This clonotype was picked up many times. This chain connects TRBV4-3 to TRBJ2-5; D is perhaps TRBD2 (6 bases). This CDR3 is built from 15 residues. Germline V lookup: CDR1 LGHNA, CDR2 YSLEER. Trimming removed 1 base at V and 10 bases at J, with 19 bases between. In DNA, the CDR3 is TGCGCCAGCAGCCAAGGGCTACTAGCCGATAGGGGCCAGTACTTC. Protein sequence: CASSQGLLADRGQYF.

This clonotype was counted only a few times. The chain has TRBV7-2 and TRBJ1-4, with D tentatively TRBD1 (5 bases). The CDR3 loop spans 14 amino acids. CDR1 and CDR2 from the germline V gene are SGHTA and FQGNSA. With 2 bases removed from V and 4 bases from J, the gap between germline ends came to 8 bases. The CDR3: CASSLRQNNEKLFF. The CDR3 coding sequence is TGTGCCAGCAGCTTAAGACAGAATAATGAAAAACTGTTTTTT.

The chain carries TRBV12-3 or TRBV12-4 and TRBJ2-1; D remains ambiguous. V gave up 3 bases and J gave up 3 bases, with 24 bases separating them. The CDR3 spans 19 residues. The CDR3 DNA sequence: TGTGCCAGCAGTTTCTCCTCTTCTCCGATAACCTACAACTACAATGAGCAGTTCTTC. Protein product: CASSFSSSPITYNYNEQFF.

This clonotype came up a few times. V is TRBV5-6 and J is TRBJ2-2; D is possibly TRBD1 (6 bases). The CDR3 length is 13 residues. V shed 1 base and J shed 6 bases, with 7 bases lying between them. Germline V gene sequence: CDR1 SGHDT, CDR2 YYEEEE. This chain's CDR3 is CASSLYRAGELFF. CDR3 coding DNA: TGTGCCAGCAGCTTGTACAGGGCCGGGGAGCTGTTTTTT.

The V gene is TRBV15, the J gene TRBJ2-2; no reliable D call. This CDR3 has 13 residues. V was pared by 4 bases and J by 5 bases, with 8 bases between. Germline lookup yields CDR1 LNHNV and CDR2 YYDKDF (reference sequence). CDR3 in DNA: TGTGCCACCAGCAAGAGTGGGACCGGGGAGCTGTTTTTT. This encodes CATSKSGTGELFF.

This chain uses TRBV20-1 with TRBJ1-5, with no clear D. This CDR3 has 15 residues. Trimming shortened V by 1 base and J by 3 bases, and 13 bases separated the two germline ends. Germline CDR1 and CDR2: DFQATT and SNEGSKA (reference sequence). CDR3 region: CSARARGSNNQPQHF. CDR3 bases: TGCAGTGCTAGAGCCCGGGGATCTAACAATCAGCCCCAGCATTTT.

Worth noting for this clonotype: An end of the junction differs from the germline gene, which may be a read error. The V and J genes are TRBV12-3 or TRBV12-4 and TRBJ1-2, with a weak D call TRBD1 (6 bases). This CDR3 is 18 amino acids long. The CDR3, as DNA: TGTGCCAGCAGTTCTCTGGGATGGATATTGACGGGACACTATGGCCACACCTTC. It codes for CASSSLGWILTGHYGHTF.

The chain recombines TRBV7-9 with TRBJ2-1; D may match TRBD1 or TRBD2 (6 bases each). V lost 10 bases, J lost 6 bases, and 16 bases lay in between. Per germline, CDR1 SEHNR and CDR2 FQNEAQ (reference sequence). There are 13 residues in the CDR3. CDR3 DNA sequence: TGTGCCAACCAAAGGGGGGACATCAATGAGCAGTTCTTC. Translating it yields CANQRGDINEQFF.